This TCR beta chain emerged from a study of blood T cell repertoires in COVID-19 (dated by TCRdb to 2018 to 2021). For context, the study as a whole: Collaborator samples came from the United States, Italy and Spain and covered acute and convalescent phases of COVID-19. The sample metadata nearly always contained a de-identified subject ID, COVID-19 status, age in years and sex. Where available, HLA class I and class II types were obtained from metadata supplied by the sample provider rather than from assay-based typing. A freely available public database, intended as a resource for researchers studying the immune response to SARS-CoV-2, is where the repertoires were released. Samples came from the ongoing ImmuneRACE study (first 160 participants) plus 1,254 subjects from 6 global collaborators. The dataset comprised deeply sampled blood TCRbeta repertoires from subjects exposed to, actively infected with, or recovered from COVID-19. The material from the prospective study consisted of cDNA or gDNA derived from T cells, B-cell-depleted T cells, or PBMCs.

Collaborating institutions collected whole blood in K2EDTA tubes following their own protocols. For TCRbeta analysis, collaborators shipped samples in one of three forms: frozen whole blood, isolated PBMCs, or DNA extracted from either of those sample types. As concerns this clone: The clone's antigen remains unknown. No base qualities exist here, and no much larger clone lies one base off it.

The immunoSEQ Assay, a bias-controlled multiplex PCR, was used to amplify TCRbeta CDR3 regions from genomic DNA. In the paper's pipeline: The number of nucleated cells in each sample was estimated by amplification of reference gene primers within the assay. To quantify the absolute abundance of each unique TCRbeta CDR3 rearrangement, sequence reads were collapsed and filtered. For each sample, productive Simpson clonality was calculated as the square root of Simpson's diversity index across productive rearrangements. What TCRdb holds here is the immuneACCESS table cut down to in-frame rearrangements. Part of the clones is not present; checked against another copy, under half of the missing clones reflect an unresolved V gene, and the others are unexplained. D and trimming were read from the DNA, whereas the V and J calls and clone size are those reported in that table. The sample table shows about 220,000 clones, and roughly 80% are seen once. In total, the top ten clones hold 5.1% of the sample.

Results the study describes overall, beyond this receptor: Clinical and demographic metadata were provided uncurated, with the amount varying by source and participant.

The sequenced sample was peripheral blood. This clonotype was obtained from a human donor in a cohort sampled during active COVID-19.

The CDR3 is CASRLRYGYTF. The DNA sequence is given as TGTGCCAGCAGGCTACGCTATGGCTACACCTTC. The chain was built from TRBV28 and TRBJ1-2, with no confident D gene call. The CDR3 starts with the cysteine, ends with the phenylalanine, and has 11 residues. The CDR3 DNA has 33 bases and is translated from base 1. Trimming takes 6 bases from V and 4 bases from J, and the germline ends sit 6 bases apart. CDR1 and CDR2 are drawn from the germline V gene: MDHEN, SYDVKM.